This note documents a single T cell receptor (beta chain) sequence. The antigen remains unidentified. TCRdb used MiXCR to reprocess the reads, holding one entry per CDR3 protein. Of roughly 500,000 distinct CDR3 sequences listed, roughly 43% are singletons. CDR1 is SGHVT, CDR2 SQSDAQ, per germline. The ends were cut back, 5 bases at V and 0 bases at J, with 23 bases in the middle. The CDR3 covers 18 residues. These data come from a study of T cell repertoires in cytomegalovirus infection. Study-wide context: The authors used CMV epitopes that were HLA-C-restricted (recently identified) and HLA-B-restricted (well studied). Indications of both CMV infection and matching HLA type were provided by public TCR beta signatures. General study results and limits: Summed frequency of public TCR beta families distinguished CMV carriers with the relevant HLA. HLA-C-restricted TCR beta clonotypes specific for CMV led the ex vivo response.

This chain joins TRBV7-4 and TRBJ2-7; possible D gene TRBD1, 5 bases. Sequencing used cultured PBMCs, obtained from culture after CMV antigen stimulation. The TCR comes from a human donor in good health (CMV status not recorded). Some clones in this sample may be carry-over from other donors' samples. The CDR3 spells CASSAREQKALFSYEQYF. The DNA of the CDR3 is TGTGCCAGCAGCGCCAGGGAACAGAAAGCACTATTCTCCTACGAGCAGTACTTC.